A selection of T cell receptor beta chains follows, all from one sample in a study of OX40 agonist ivuxolimab in advanced cancers. TCRdb's table, derived via immunoSEQ multiplex PCR, lists solely in-frame clones and lacks some. Among roughly 56,000 clones listed, 86% were seen once. The sequences come from CD4+ or CD8+ T cells sorted from blood, collected in a trial of the OX40 agonist ivuxolimab. The source of these receptors is an adult with an advanced solid tumor such as melanoma, head and neck, liver or kidney cancer. The CDR3 runs from the conserved cysteine through the conserved F or W. The D gene is left open where the match is weak. For some rows the clone size is stated as once, few or many, or as a class when expanded; others skip it.

TRBJ2-7 | NA | TRBV7-8 | NA | CASSSWSSSSYEQYF | TGTGCCAGCAGTTCCTGGTCCTCCAGCTCCTACGAGCAGTACTTC
TRBJ2-7 | NA | TRBV10-3 | TRBD2 | CAISEWTSGKDEQYF | TGTGCCATCAGTGAGTGGACTAGCGGGAAGGACGAGCAGTACTTC
TRBJ2-3 | NA | TRBV28 | TRBD2 | CASSQAGLAVGGTDTQYF | TGTGCCAGCAGTCAAGCGGGACTAGCAGTGGGGGGCACAGATACGCAGTATTTT
TRBJ1-5 | NA | TRBV7-8 | NA | CASSLRGWNRGNQPQHF | TGTGCCAGCAGCTTACGGGGGTGGAATCGGGGCAATCAGCCCCAGCATTTT
TRBJ2-7 | NA | TRBV25-1 | NA | CASSESGRAYEQYF | TGTGCCAGCAGTGAATCAGGCAGAGCCTACGAGCAGTACTTC
TRBJ1-2 | NA | TRBV28 | TRBD1 | CASSFGTGLFGGYTF | TGTGCCAGCAGTTTTGGGACAGGGCTTTTTGGGGGCTACACCTTC
TRBJ1-3 | once | TRBV2 | TRBD1 | CASRRDSSGNTIYF | TGTGCCAGCCGCCGGGACAGCTCTGGAAACACCATATATTTT
TRBJ2-5 | NA | TRBV9 | NA | CASSVEGGAKETQYF | TGTGCCAGCAGCGTAGAGGGGGGGGCCAAAGAGACCCAGTACTTC
TRBJ1-1 | NA | TRBV15 | NA | CATSRESWRGLDTEAFF | TGTGCCACCAGCAGAGAGTCGTGGCGGGGTTTGGACACTGAAGCTTTCTTT
TRBJ2-3 | NA | TRBV7-7 | TRBD2 | CASSEGLAGADTQYF | TGTGCTTCTTCCGAGGGACTAGCGGGAGCAGATACGCAGTATTTT
TRBJ2-3 | once | TRBV7-8 | NA | CASRLDRMRVAVQYSTDTQYF | TGTGCCAGCAGATTGGATAGAATGAGGGTAGCGGTACAATATAGCACAGATACGCAGTATTTT
TRBJ2-7 | NA | TRBV5-6 | TRBD1 | CASSPLGQAAYEQYF | TGTGCCAGCAGCCCCCTTGGACAGGCGGCCTACGAGCAGTACTTC
TRBJ2-5 | NA | TRBV18 | NA | CASSSQRGGETQYF | TGTGCCAGCTCCTCGCAAAGAGGGGGAGAGACCCAGTACTTC
TRBJ1-1 | NA | TRBV7-2 | NA | CASSEQSVAEAFF | TGTGCCAGCAGCGAACAATCCGTGGCTGAAGCTTTCTTT
TRBJ1-4 | NA | TRBV11-2 | NA | CASSVRGTNTKKLFF | TGTGCCAGCAGCGTACGCGGGACAAATACGAAAAAACTGTTTTTT
TRBJ1-2 | NA | TRBV19 | NA | CATKKGPKYGYTF | TGTGCCACTAAGAAGGGCCCAAAGTATGGCTACACCTTC
TRBJ2-5 | NA | TRBV7-2 | NA | CASSGLMETQYF | TGTGCCAGCAGCGGTCTGATGGAGACCCAGTACTTC
TRBJ1-2 | few | TRBV6-5 | NA | CASTDPSRGYGYTF | TGTGCCAGCACCGACCCCTCGAGGGGCTATGGCTACACCTTC